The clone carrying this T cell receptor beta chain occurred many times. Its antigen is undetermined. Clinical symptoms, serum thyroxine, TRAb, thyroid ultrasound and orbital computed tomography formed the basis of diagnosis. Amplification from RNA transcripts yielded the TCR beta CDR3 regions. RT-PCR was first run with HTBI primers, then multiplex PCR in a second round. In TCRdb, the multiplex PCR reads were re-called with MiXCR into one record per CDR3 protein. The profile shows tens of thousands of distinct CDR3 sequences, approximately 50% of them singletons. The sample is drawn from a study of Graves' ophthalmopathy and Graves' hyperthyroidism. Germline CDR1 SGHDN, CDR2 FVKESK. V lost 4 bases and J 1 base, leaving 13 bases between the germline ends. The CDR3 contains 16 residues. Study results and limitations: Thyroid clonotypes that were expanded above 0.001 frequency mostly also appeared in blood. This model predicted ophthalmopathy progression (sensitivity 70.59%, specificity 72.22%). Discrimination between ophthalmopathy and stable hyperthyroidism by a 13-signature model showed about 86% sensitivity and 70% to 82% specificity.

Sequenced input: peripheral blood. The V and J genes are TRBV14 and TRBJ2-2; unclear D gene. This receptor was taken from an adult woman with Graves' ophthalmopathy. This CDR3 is CASSPPRLWNTGELFF. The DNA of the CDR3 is TGTGCCAGCAGCCCCCCCCGACTGTGGAACACCGGGGAGCTGTTTTTT.